The source of this T cell receptor beta chain is a study of blood T cell repertoires in COVID-19. CDR3 size: 16 residues. Per germline, CDR1 SGHVS and CDR2 FQNEAQ. The V and J ends lost 4 bases and 8 bases, in that order; junction bases with no gene match: 9. Authors' processing steps: Reference gene primer amplification gave estimated nucleated cell counts. Here immunoSEQ multiplex PCR was the method, and the copy in TCRdb shows in-frame clones only, minus some. V, J and clone size are taken as reported in that table, and D and trimming were inferred from the DNA itself. The data hold some 200,000 clones, with 82% observed a single time.

This TCR was sampled from a man aged 40-49 years who had recovered from COVID-19. The source material was PBMCs or T cells enriched from blood (not recorded which). The chain joins TRBV7-8 to TRBJ1-6; TRBD1 matches at 9 bases. The CDR3 spells CASSSRDRETYSPLHF. For the CDR3, the DNA is TGTGCCAGCAGCTCCAGGGACAGGGAAACGTATTCACCCCTCCACTTT.